This T cell receptor beta chain was found in a study of blood T cell repertoires in COVID-19. For the study at large: T cells, B-cell-depleted T cells, or PBMCs supplied cDNA or gDNA.

This clone was picked up a small number of times. Produced via immunoSEQ multiplex PCR; TCRdb's table is partial and in-frame only. The sample lists 130,000 to 150,000 clones, about 79% occurring once. This CDR3 region has 13 residues. Germline V gene data show CDR1 as MNHNY and CDR2 as SVGAGI (reference sequence). V dropped 5 bases and J dropped 7 bases, with 15 bases sitting between them. The chain uses TRBV6-6 and TRBJ2-7, with D perhaps TRBD2 (6 bases). This receptor was taken from a woman in her forties or fifties in a cohort sampled during active or convalescent COVID-19. The sample was peripheral blood. In nucleotides, the CDR3 is TGTGCCAGCAGTAGGAGGGCTGACGGGGAGCAGTACTTC. Its protein product is CASSRRADGEQYF.